A selection of T cell receptor beta chains follows, all from one sample in a study of beta chain features in type 1 diabetes. The protocol was immunoSEQ multiplex PCR, while the TCRdb copy is restricted to in-frame clones and leaves out a portion. The data show more than 550,000 clones, about 14% seen once. Sequencing was done on a sample of naive CD4+ T cells from blood. The receptors come from a man aged 18 to 29 with type 1 diabetes. The CDR3 runs from the conserved cysteine through the conserved F or W. A D gene is named only where the DNA matches it firmly.

D | V | CDR3
. | TRBV11-2 | CASSLRSGARETQYF
TRBD2 | TRBV30 | CAWSRASGGNEQFF
. | TRBV7-2 | CASSQLGGPFEQYF
TRBD2 | TRBV29-1 | CSAQTSPGETQYF
. | TRBV29-1 | CSVSEGSPLNQPQHF
TRBD2 | TRBV19 | CASSTSGGNEQFF
. | TRBV6-5 | CASSYNSLANYGYTF
. | TRBV5-1 | CASSLADSGRYSYTF
. | TRBV29-1 | CSVVLVTLEQFF
. | TRBV5-1 | CASSLVPDRSSEQYF
TRBD1 | TRBV7-2 | CASSRMTGRETQYF
TRBD1 | TRBV12-5 | CASGDWTGSTGELFF
. | TRBV30 | CAWSVEESGSYEQYF
. | TRBV9 | CASSVELNLYNEQFF
. | TRBV23-1 | CASTRSKQPQHF
TRBD1 | TRBV9 | CASSVGTGPREQYF
. | TRBV7-2 | CASSLWGGHQPQHF
. | TRBV2 | CASISRGNTEAFF
. | TRBV11-1 | CASSSRTDDYEQYF
. | TRBV11-2 | CASSLDREETQYF
. | TRBV30 | CAWAGGALRPFF
. | TRBV14 | CASSPGFYEQYF
. | TRBV5-4 | CASSSAPKAGINYGYTF
. | TRBV29-1 | CSVEEGARETQYF
. | TRBV9 | CASSAEGGNRELFF
. | TRBV6-5 | CASTREQYNSPLHF
. | TRBV7-6 | CASSPPGGYNEQFF
. | TRBV30 | CAWSTQGGNTQYF
TRBD1 | TRBV2 | CASPTGNEQFF
TRBD1 | TRBV2 | CAGEQGADTEAFF
TRBD1 | TRBV4-1 | CASSQWDRGFGDTQYF
. | TRBV6-5 | CASSYSAGAPYEQYF
TRBD1 | TRBV28 | CASTEGAQETQYF
TRBD2 | TRBV9 | CASSARTSGHSTQYF
. | TRBV29-1 | CSVKIRDTGELFF
. | TRBV7-2 | CASSSRDRVIFF
. | TRBV5-1 | CASSFAGSSYEQYF
TRBD2 | TRBV2 | CATGTSGGAGNIQYF
TRBD2 | TRBV29-1 | CSVALLAPREQFF
. | TRBV21-1 | CASSKVPGEDTGELFF
TRBD2 | TRBV5-1 | CASSLGTSGNEVEQYF
TRBD2 | TRBV7-2 | CASSLLLAGETQYF
. | TRBV28 | CALDRARGIDGYTF
TRBD1 | TRBV5-4 | CASSADRESRFHGYTF
. | TRBV15 | CATARGTTYEQYF
TRBD1 | TRBV29-1 | CSVQGTRDRFYEQYF
TRBD1 | TRBV12-5 | CASGSGQGETSGNTIYF
TRBD2 | TRBV30 | CAWSVGLAGESQFF
. | TRBV29-1 | CSAVGTGNTGELFF
. | TRBV11-2 | CASSHLAPSRPYNEQFF
. | TRBV5-1 | CASSFAGGSGELFF
TRBD2 | TRBV2 | CASSDRLAGETQYF